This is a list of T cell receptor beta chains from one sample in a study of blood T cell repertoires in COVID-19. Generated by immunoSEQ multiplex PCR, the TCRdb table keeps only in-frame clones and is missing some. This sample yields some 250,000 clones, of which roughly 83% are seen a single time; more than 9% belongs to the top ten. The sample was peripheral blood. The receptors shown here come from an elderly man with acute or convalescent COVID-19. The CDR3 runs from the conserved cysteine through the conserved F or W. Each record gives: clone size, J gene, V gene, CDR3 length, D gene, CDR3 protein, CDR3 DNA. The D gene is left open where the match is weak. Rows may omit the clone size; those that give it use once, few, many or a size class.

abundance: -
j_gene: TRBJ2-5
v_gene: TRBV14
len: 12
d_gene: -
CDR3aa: CASSPMHGTQYF
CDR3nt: TGTGCCAGCAGCCCCATGCACGGGACCCAGTACTTC

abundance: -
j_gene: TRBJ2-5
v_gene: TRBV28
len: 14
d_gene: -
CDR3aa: CASSFLDRQETQYF
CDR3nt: TGTGCCAGCAGTTTCCTGGACAGACAAGAGACCCAGTACTTC

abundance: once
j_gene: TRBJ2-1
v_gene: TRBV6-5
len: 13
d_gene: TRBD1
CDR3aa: CASTGTGDNEQFF
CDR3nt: TGTGCCAGCACCGGGACAGGGGACAATGAGCAGTTCTTC

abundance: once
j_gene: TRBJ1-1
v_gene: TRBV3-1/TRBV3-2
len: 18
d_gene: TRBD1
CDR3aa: CASSPNWTGLNMNTEAFF
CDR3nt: TGTGCCAGCAGCCCTAATTGGACAGGACTTAACATGAACACTGAAGCTTTCTTT

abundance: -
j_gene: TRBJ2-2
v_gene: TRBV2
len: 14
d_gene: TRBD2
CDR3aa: CASGGVSGTGELFF
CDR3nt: TGTGCCAGCGGGGGGGTGAGTGGCACCGGGGAGCTGTTTTTT

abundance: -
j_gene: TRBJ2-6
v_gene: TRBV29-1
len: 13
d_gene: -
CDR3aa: CSVAPAGANVLTF
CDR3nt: TGCAGCGTTGCCCCAGCTGGGGCCAACGTCCTGACTTTC

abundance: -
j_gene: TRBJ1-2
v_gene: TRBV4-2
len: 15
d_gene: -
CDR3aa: CASSQEDRRSYGYTF
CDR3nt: TGTGCCAGCAGCCAAGAAGACCGGAGGTCCTATGGCTACACCTTC

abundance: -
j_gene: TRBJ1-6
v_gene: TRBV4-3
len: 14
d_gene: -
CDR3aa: CASSLRVPGSPLHF
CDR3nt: TGCGCCAGCAGCCTCAGGGTTCCTGGCTCACCCCTCCACTTT

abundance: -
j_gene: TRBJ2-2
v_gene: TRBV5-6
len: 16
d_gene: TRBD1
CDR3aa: CASSLRTGRGTGELFF
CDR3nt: TGTGCCAGCAGCTTAAGGACAGGGCGGGGCACCGGGGAGCTGTTTTTT

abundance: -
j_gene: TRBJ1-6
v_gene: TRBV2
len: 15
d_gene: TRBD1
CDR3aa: CASSEAGDRNSPLHF
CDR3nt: TGTGCCAGCAGTGAAGCGGGGGACAGGAATTCACCCCTCCACTTT

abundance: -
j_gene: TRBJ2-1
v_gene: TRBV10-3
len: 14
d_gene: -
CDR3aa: CAISVSGVRNEQFF
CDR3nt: TGTGCCATCAGTGTATCGGGAGTCCGCAATGAGCAGTTCTTC

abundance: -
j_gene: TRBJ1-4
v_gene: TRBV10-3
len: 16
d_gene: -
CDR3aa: CAISDTGKMANEKLFF
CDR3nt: TGTGCCATCAGTGATACAGGGAAGATGGCTAATGAAAAACTGTTTTTT

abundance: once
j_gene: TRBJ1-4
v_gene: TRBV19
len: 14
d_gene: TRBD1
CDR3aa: CASTLTGIGEKLFF
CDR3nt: TGTGCCAGTACTCTGACAGGGATAGGGGAAAAACTGTTTTTT

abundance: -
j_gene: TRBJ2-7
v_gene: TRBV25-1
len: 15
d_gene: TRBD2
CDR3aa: CASSDPGLANYEQYF
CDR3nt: TGTGCCAGCAGTGATCCGGGACTAGCGAACTACGAGCAGTACTTC

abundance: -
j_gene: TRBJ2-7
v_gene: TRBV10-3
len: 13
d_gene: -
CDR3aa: CAISEVQAYEQYF
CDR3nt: TGTGCCATCAGTGAAGTACAGGCCTACGAGCAGTACTTC

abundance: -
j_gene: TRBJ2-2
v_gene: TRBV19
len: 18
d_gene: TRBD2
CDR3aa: CASSISGSKGANTGELFF
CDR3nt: TGTGCCAGTAGTATTAGCGGGAGTAAAGGCGCGAACACCGGGGAGCTGTTTTTT

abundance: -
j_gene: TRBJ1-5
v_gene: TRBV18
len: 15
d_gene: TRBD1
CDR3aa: CASSPWTGVVQPQHF
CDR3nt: TGTGCCAGCTCACCATGGACAGGGGTGGTTCAGCCCCAGCATTTT

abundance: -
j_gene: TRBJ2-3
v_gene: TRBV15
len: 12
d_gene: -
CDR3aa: CATSNIWDTQYF
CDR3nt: TGTGCCACCAGCAACATATGGGATACGCAGTATTTT

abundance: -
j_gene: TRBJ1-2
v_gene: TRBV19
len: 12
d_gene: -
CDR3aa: CASSRTDYGYTF
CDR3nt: TGTGCCAGTAGTAGGACAGACTATGGCTACACCTTC

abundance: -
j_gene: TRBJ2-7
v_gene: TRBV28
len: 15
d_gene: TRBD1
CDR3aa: CASREGQGGSYEQYF
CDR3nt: TGTGCCAGCAGGGAGGGACAGGGAGGTTCCTACGAGCAGTACTTC

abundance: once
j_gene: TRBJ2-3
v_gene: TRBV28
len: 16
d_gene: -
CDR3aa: CASSLTGQGGRATQYF
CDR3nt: TGTGCCAGCAGTTTAACGGGGCAGGGGGGTCGAGCAACGCAGTATTTT

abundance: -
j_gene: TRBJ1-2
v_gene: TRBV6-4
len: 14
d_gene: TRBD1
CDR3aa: CASSEGTANYGYTF
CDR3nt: TGTGCCAGCAGTGAGGGGACAGCTAACTATGGCTACACCTTC

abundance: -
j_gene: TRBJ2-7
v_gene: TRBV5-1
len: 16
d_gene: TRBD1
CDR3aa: CASSSQDRDLTYEQYF
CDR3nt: TGCGCCAGCAGCTCCCAGGACAGGGACCTAACCTACGAGCAGTACTTC

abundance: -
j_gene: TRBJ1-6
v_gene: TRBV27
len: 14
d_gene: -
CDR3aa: CASRPPGGNSPLHF
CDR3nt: TGTGCCAGCAGACCCCCTGGCGGAAATTCACCCCTCCACTTT

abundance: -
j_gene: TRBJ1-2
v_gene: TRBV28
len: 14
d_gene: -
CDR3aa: CASSTSGVGNGYTF
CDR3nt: TGTGCCAGCAGCACATCAGGGGTTGGTAATGGCTACACCTTC

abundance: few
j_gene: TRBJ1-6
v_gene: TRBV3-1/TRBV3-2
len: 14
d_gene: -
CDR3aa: CASSRDGENSPLHF
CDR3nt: TGTGCCAGCAGCCGCGACGGGGAGAATTCACCCCTCCACTTT

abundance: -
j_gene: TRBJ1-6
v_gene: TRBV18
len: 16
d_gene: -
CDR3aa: CASSHKIEPNNSPLHF
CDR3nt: TGTGCCAGCTCCCATAAAATCGAGCCGAATAATTCACCCCTCCACTTT

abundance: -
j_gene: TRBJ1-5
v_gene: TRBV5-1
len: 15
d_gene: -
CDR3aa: CASSLGAVDDQPQHF
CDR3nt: TGCGCCAGCAGCTTAGGGGCGGTAGACGATCAGCCCCAGCATTTT

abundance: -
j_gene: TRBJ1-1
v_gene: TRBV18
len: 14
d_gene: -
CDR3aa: CASSPLTVNTEAFF
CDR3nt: TGTGCCAGCTCACCGTTGACAGTTAACACTGAAGCTTTCTTT

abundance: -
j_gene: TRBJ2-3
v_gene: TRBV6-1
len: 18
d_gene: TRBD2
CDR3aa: CASSEAFLSGRLPDTQYF
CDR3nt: TGTGCCAGCAGTGAAGCCTTTCTTAGCGGGAGATTACCAGATACGCAGTATTTT

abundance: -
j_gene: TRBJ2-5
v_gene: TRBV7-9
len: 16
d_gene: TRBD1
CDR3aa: CASSLPRDRGVETQYF
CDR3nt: TGTGCCAGCAGCTTACCCCGGGACAGGGGCGTAGAGACCCAGTACTTC

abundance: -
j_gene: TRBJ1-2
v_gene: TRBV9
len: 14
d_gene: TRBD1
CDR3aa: CASSVSGTDYGYTF
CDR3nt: TGTGCCAGCAGCGTTTCCGGGACAGACTATGGCTACACCTTC

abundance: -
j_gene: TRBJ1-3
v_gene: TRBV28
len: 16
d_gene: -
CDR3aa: CASGGVGSNAGNTIYF
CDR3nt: TGTGCCAGCGGAGGAGTAGGGAGTAACGCTGGAAACACCATATATTTT

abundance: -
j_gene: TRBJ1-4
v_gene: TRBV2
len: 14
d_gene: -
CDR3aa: CASREDRTNEKLFF
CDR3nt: TGTGCCAGCAGAGAGGACAGAACTAATGAAAAACTGTTTTTT

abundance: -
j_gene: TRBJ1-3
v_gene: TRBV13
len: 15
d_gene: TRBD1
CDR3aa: CASSFLGQGGNTIYF
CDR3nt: TGTGCCAGCAGCTTTTTAGGACAGGGGGGAAACACCATATATTTT

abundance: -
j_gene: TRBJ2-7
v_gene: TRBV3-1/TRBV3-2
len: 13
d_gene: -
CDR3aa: CASSQVPGNEQYF
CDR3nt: TGTGCCAGCAGCCAAGTACCAGGAAACGAGCAGTACTTC

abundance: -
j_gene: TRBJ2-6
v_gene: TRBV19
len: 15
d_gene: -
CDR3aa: CASKQESSWANVLTF
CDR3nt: TGTGCCAGTAAGCAGGAATCGAGCTGGGCCAACGTCCTGACTTTC

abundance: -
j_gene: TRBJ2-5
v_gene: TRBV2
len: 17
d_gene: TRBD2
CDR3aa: CASSELGTSGGGKTQYF
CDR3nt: TGTGCCAGCAGTGAATTGGGGACTAGCGGGGGCGGGAAGACCCAGTACTTC

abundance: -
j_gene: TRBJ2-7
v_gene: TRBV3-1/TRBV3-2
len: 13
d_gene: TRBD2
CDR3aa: CASSHGGGTEQYF
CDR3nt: TGTGCCAGCAGCCATGGCGGGGGGACCGAGCAGTACTTC

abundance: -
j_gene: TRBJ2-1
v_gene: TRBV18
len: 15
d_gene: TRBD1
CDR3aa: CASSPLQTGNNEQFF
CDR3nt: TGTGCCAGCTCACCCCTCCAGACAGGGAACAATGAGCAGTTCTTC

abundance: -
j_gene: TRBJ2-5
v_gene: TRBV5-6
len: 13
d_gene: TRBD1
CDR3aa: CASSPGTGKTQYF
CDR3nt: TGTGCCAGCAGCCCCGGGACAGGAAAGACCCAGTACTTC

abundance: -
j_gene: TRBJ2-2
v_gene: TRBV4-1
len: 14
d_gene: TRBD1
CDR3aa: CASSPGQETGELFF
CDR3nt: TGCGCCAGCAGCCCTGGACAGGAGACCGGGGAGCTGTTTTTT

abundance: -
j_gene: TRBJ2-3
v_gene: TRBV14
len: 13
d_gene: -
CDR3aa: CASTLMGRDTQYF
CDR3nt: TGTGCCAGCACTCTGATGGGCAGAGATACGCAGTATTTT

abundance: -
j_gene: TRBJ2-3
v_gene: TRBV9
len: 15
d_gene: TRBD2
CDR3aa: CASSVVTGGADTQYF
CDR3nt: TGTGCCAGCAGCGTAGTTACCGGGGGGGCAGATACGCAGTATTTT

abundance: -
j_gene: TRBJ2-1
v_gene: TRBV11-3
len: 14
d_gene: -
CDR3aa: CASSLTPGSNEQFF
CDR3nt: TGTGCCAGCAGCTTAACGCCAGGTTCAAATGAGCAGTTCTTC

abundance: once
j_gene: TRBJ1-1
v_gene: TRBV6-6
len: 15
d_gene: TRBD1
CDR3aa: CASSSTGGLNTEAFF
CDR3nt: TGTGCCAGCAGTTCCACAGGGGGCCTCAACACTGAAGCTTTCTTT

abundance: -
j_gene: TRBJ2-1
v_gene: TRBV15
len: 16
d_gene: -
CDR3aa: CATSRDRARDYNEQFF
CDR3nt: TGTGCCACCAGCAGAGATAGGGCGCGGGACTACAATGAGCAGTTCTTC

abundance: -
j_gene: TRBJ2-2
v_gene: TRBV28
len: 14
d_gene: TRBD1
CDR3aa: CASSPGGAAGELFF
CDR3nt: TGTGCCAGCAGTCCAGGGGGCGCCGCCGGGGAGCTGTTTTTT